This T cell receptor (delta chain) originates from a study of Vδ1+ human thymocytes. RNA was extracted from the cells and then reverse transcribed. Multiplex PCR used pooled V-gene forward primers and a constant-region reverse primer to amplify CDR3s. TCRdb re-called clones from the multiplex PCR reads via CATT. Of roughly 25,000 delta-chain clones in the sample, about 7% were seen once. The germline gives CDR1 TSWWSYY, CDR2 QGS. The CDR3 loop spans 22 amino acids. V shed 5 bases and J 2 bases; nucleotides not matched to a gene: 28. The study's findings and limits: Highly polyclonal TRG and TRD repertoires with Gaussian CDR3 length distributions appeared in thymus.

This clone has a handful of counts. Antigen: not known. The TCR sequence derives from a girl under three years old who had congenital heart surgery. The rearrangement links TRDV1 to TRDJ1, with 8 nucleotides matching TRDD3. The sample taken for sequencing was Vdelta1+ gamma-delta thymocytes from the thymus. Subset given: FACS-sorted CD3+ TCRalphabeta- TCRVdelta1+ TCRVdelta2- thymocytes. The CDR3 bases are TGTGCTCTTGGGATAATCCCGCCTGGATCCTCGGGGGATAAGAGAGGTACCGATAAACTCATCTTT. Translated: CALGIIPPGSSGDKRGTDKLIF.